The text below deals with one T cell receptor (beta chain). The antigen is not known. The sample belongs to a study of tumor-infiltrating lymphocytes in localized non-small cell lung cancer. Overall study results and limits: IM1 and IM2 tumors showed no difference in T-cell fraction.

CDR3 length: 15 residues. Germline lookup yields CDR1 MNHEY and CDR2 SVGAGI. V was cut by 0 bases and J by 1 base, with 10 bases left in between. Sequencing was performed with immunoSEQ multiplex PCR; in TCRdb, only in-frame clones are kept and a portion is missing. The sample has thousands of clones, less than 80% seen once; the top ten hold 5% to 7%. What was sequenced was uninvolved lung tissue not adjacent to the tumor. The rearrangement uses TRBV6-5 and TRBJ2-7, with D possibly TRBD1 on 6 matching bases. This clonotype was obtained from a human donor with non-small cell lung cancer. The CDR3 nucleotides read TGTGCCAGCAGTTACTCGCAGGGGTCGTCCTACGAGCAGTACTTC. It translates to CASSYSQGSSYEQYF.